These 11 T cell receptor beta chains originate from one sample sequenced in a study of blood T cell repertoires in COVID-19. This table comes from immunoSEQ multiplex PCR, and its TCRdb copy is limited to in-frame clones, with some not included. In the table there are a few hundred thousand clones, approximately 88% of which are singletons. Sequencing input: peripheral blood. Receptor source: a woman aged 40-49 years who had recovered from COVID-19.

This chain links TRBV2 with TRBJ1-6; tentatively, D is TRBD1 (5 bases). CDR1 and CDR2 (germline): SNHLY, FYNNEI. The CDR3 consists of 16 residues. Between the trimmed V and J ends, which lost 3 bases and 3 bases, there was a span of 12 bases. In DNA form, the CDR3 reads TGTGCCAGCAGTGATTTCCAGGGTAGCTATAATTCACCCCTCCACTTT. Its protein product is CASSDFQGSYNSPLHF.

This sequence joins TRBV24-1 and TRBJ2-5, with TRBD2 identical over 9 bases. CDR3 length: 17 residues. CDR1 is KGHDR and CDR2 is SFDVKD in the germline V gene. V gave up 7 bases and J gave up 5 bases; unmatched junction bases: 16. The CDR3 region has the DNA TGTGCCACCAGCGATGCGTCTAGCGGGATCGTTGAGGAGACCCAGTACTTC. Protein: CATSDASSGIVEETQYF.

This clone was picked up one time. The gene calls are TRBV28 and TRBJ2-5; D perhaps matches TRBD2 (5 bases). There are 13 residues in the CDR3. V was cut by 6 bases and J by 0 bases, with 8 bases left in between. CDR1 and CDR2 (germline): MDHEN, SYDVKM. DNA of the CDR3: TGTGCCAGCAGGACGGGGTACCAAGAGACCCAGTACTTC. Residues: CASRTGYQETQYF. The full variable domain, rest sourced from reference TRBV28 and TRBJ2-5, is DVKVTQSSRYLVKRTGEKVFLECVQDMDHENMFWYRQDPGLGLRLIYFSYDVKMKEKGDIPEGYSVSREKKERFSLILESASTNQTSMYLCASRTGYQETQYFGPGTRLLVL.

The chain combines TRBV7-8 with TRBJ2-1, with 9 bases that match TRBD1. From germline, CDR1 is SGHVS and CDR2 FQNEAQ. CDR3 length: 15 residues. J gave up 7 bases and V 0 bases, and 4 bases lay outside the gene matches. CDR3 protein: CASSLAGQGGNEQFF. The CDR3, as DNA: TGTGCCAGCAGCTTAGCGGGACAGGGAGGGAATGAGCAGTTCTTC.

The J gene is TRBJ2-2, the V gene TRBV4-2, with 13 nucleotides matching TRBD2. J was trimmed by 0 bases and V by 7 bases; bases with no gene match: 20. This CDR3 contains 22 residues. Germline CDR1 reads LGHNA; CDR2 reads YNFKEQ. CDR3 loop: CASTKGLAGPGVGRANTGELFF. CDR3 in DNA: TGTGCCAGCACCAAGGGACTAGCGGGACCCGGAGTCGGGAGGGCGAACACCGGGGAGCTGTTTTTT.

CDR3 amino acids: CASSFYRTGQETQYF. CDR3 sequence (DNA): TGTGCCAGCAGCTTCTATCGGACAGGCCAAGAGACCCAGTACTTC. V and J are TRBV3-1 (or the pseudogene TRBV3-2) and TRBJ2-5, with TRBD1 matching 7 bases. Trimming took 5 bases from V and 1 from J; bases not matched to a gene: 7. CDR3 length: 15 amino acids. Germline CDR1 LGHDT, CDR2 YNNKEL (reference sequence).

The rearrangement links TRBV2 to TRBJ2-7; the D is unclear. This CDR3 region has 14 residues. Germline V gives CDR1 SNHLY, CDR2 FYNNEI. Trimming took 5 bases from V and 2 from J, leaving 13 bases between them. CDR3 loop: CASSLGRWAYEQYF. The CDR3 DNA is TGTGCCAGCAGTCTGGGCCGTTGGGCCTACGAGCAGTACTTC.

The V and J genes are TRBV7-8 and TRBJ1-3; D is unclear. This CDR3 has 16 residues. V gave up 3 bases and J gave up 0 bases, with 12 bases separating them. The germline gives CDR1 SGHVS, CDR2 FQNEAQ. The CDR3 nucleotides are TGTGCCAGCAGCTTGGGTGGCGGTTCCTCTGGAAACACCATATATTTT. Its protein product is CASSLGGGSSGNTIYF. Variable domain in full (rest from reference TRBV7-8 and TRBJ1-3): GAGVSQSPRYKVAKRGQDVALRCDPISGHVSLFWYQQALGQGPEFLTYFQNEAQLDKSGLPSDRFFAERPEGSVSTLKIQRTQQEDSAVYLCASSLGGGSSGNTIYFGEGSWLTVV.

This chain links TRBV5-5 with TRBJ2-5, with D possibly being TRBD1 (5 bases). The CDR3 has 14 residues. CDR1 is SGHKS and CDR2 is YYEKEE in the germline V gene (reference sequence). The ends were cut back, 4 bases at V and 2 bases at J, with 12 bases in the middle. Here the CDR3 reads CASSADSIQETQYF. The CDR3 DNA follows: TGTGCCAGCAGCGCCGACAGTATACAAGAGACCCAGTACTTC.

This clone was observed a few times. The chain is built from TRBV7-8 and TRBJ2-3; 8 bases line up with TRBD1. V shed 0 bases and J 4 bases; nucleotides not matched to a gene: 6. The CDR3 is 16 amino acids. Germline V gene sequence: CDR1 SGHVS, CDR2 FQNEAQ. CDR3: CASSLAPGGRPDTQYF. As DNA, the CDR3 is TGTGCCAGCAGCTTAGCCCCAGGGGGCCGTCCAGATACGCAGTATTTT.

The gene calls are TRBV6-6 and TRBJ1-4; D is undetermined. In germline, CDR1 is MNHNY, CDR2 SVGAGI (reference sequence). CDR3 length: 14 residues. V was shortened by 8 bases and J by 0 bases, with 10 bases between the two germline ends. The CDR3 loop reads CASVPGSTNEKLFF. The CDR3 DNA follows: TGTGCCAGCGTGCCAGGTTCAACTAATGAAAAACTGTTTTTT.